One and the same sample provided the 25 T cell receptor beta chains below, sequenced in a study of T cell responses to AZD1222 COVID-19 vaccine. Sequencing used immunoSEQ multiplex PCR; TCRdb keeps in-frame clones, though not all of them. Of 93,000 or so clones detected, around nine tenths appear once; the ten largest clones hold 20%. Here the sequenced sample was peripheral blood, taken on day 0 of AZD1222 vaccination. Every receptor here comes from an adult in good health.

This chain joins TRBV18 and TRBJ2-5; a weak D match, TRBD1 (5 bases). V was trimmed by 6 bases and J by 3 bases, leaving 11 bases between them. The CDR3 is made up of 13 amino acids. From germline, CDR1 is KGHSH and CDR2 LQKENI. In DNA form, the CDR3 reads TGTGCCAGCTCCCCGAGCAGGGAAGAGACCCAGTACTTC. Translation: CASSPSREETQYF.

CDR3 sequence reads: CASSVLGQGLAEAFF. The DNA for the CDR3 is TGTGCCAGCAGCGTCCTAGGACAGGGGTTAGCTGAAGCTTTCTTT. J is TRBJ1-1 and V is TRBV9, with 9 bases matching TRBD1. The V and J ends lost 2 bases and 6 bases, in that order; junction bases with no gene match: 8. CDR3 size: 15 residues. Germline V CDR1 and CDR2: SGDLS, YYNGEE.

The chain uses TRBV7-5 and TRBJ2-1; no DNA check was done on the table's D call, TRBD1. TRBV7-5 is a pseudogene segment. The CDR3 has 17 residues. Here the CDR3 DNA reads TGTGCCAGAAGCCTCGACGGGACAACTAGAAATCAATCGGAGCAGTTCTTC. This codes for CARSLDGTTRNQSEQFF.

The chain links TRBV10-1 to TRBJ1-2, with TRBD1 identical over 8 bases. The CDR3 has 14 residues. The V segment lost 8 bases and the J segment 6 bases; nucleotides outside the gene matches: 11. The germline V gene has CDR1 WNHNN and CDR2 SYGVQD (reference sequence). This CDR3 is CASSSGGSWDGYTF. For the CDR3, the DNA is TGCGCCAGCTCGTCAGGGGGCTCTTGGGATGGCTACACCTTC.

The CDR3 spells CASFHGSPNTEAFF. CDR3 nucleotide sequence: TGTGCCAGTTTCCATGGGTCACCGAACACTGAAGCTTTCTTT. V is TRBV19 and J is TRBJ1-1, with D uncertain. This CDR3 is built from 14 residues. The germline V and J ends were trimmed by 8 bases and 1 base, with 14 bases remaining between them. From germline, CDR1 is LNHDA and CDR2 SQIVND (reference sequence).

The V call is TRBV27, the J call TRBJ2-7; D gene uncertain. This CDR3 has 14 residues. V was shortened by 6 bases and J by 9 bases, with 21 bases between the two germline ends. Germline lookup yields CDR1 MNHEY and CDR2 SMNVEV (reference sequence). The CDR3 is CASSPRLGSDGQYF. The CDR3 bases are TGTGCCAGCAGCCCACGTTTAGGTTCTGACGGGCAGTACTTC.

The chain recombines TRBV19 with TRBJ2-7, with TRBD1 as a possible D gene (5 bases). Looked up from germline, CDR1 is LNHDA and CDR2 is SQIVND (reference sequence). The ends were cut back, 3 bases at V and 3 bases at J, with 24 bases in the middle. The CDR3 extends over 18 amino acids. Written as DNA, the CDR3 is TGTGCCAGTAGTATCGGACGACCCATACTTTCACAGGTCTACGAGCAGTACTTC. It encodes CASSIGRPILSQVYEQYF.

The chain has TRBV7-8 and TRBJ2-3, with 14 bases fitting TRBD2. J was trimmed by 3 bases and V by 5 bases; bases with no gene match: 13. The CDR3 has 19 amino acids. Looked up from germline, CDR1 is SGHVS and CDR2 is FQNEAQ. The CDR3 DNA sequence: TGTGCCAGCAGCCACGGGACTAGCGGGGGTCCGAGCGGGACAGATACGCAGTATTTT. Protein: CASSHGTSGGPSGTDTQYF.

The CDR3, as DNA: TGTGCCAGCAGCCTGGGACGGCAGCTCTATCAGCCCCAGCATTTT. As protein: CASSLGRQLYQPQHF. The chain carries TRBV3-1 (or the pseudogene TRBV3-2) and TRBJ1-5, with D possibly matching TRBD1 (5 bases). Germline-derived CDR1 and CDR2 are LGHDT and YNNKEL (reference sequence). The CDR3 loop spans 15 amino acids. V lost 4 bases to trimming and J lost 5 bases, with 15 bases between them.

This chain connects TRBV28 to TRBJ2-5, with D perhaps matching TRBD1 (5 bases). Germline lookup yields CDR1 MDHEN and CDR2 SYDVKM. With 7 bases removed from V and 0 bases from J, the gap between germline ends came to 9 bases. This CDR3 contains 13 residues. The CDR3: CASKGHNQETQYF. The DNA for the CDR3 is TGTGCCAGCAAAGGACACAACCAAGAGACCCAGTACTTC.

The gene calls are TRBV4-3 and TRBJ2-1, with 9 positions matching TRBD2. Germline CDR1 is LGHNA and CDR2 is YSLEER. V trimming: 1 base; J trimming: 3 bases; junction bases outside the gene matches: 13. The CDR3 runs 19 residues. The CDR3 spells CASSQGFVRLAEYYNEQFF. Here the CDR3 DNA reads TGCGCCAGCAGCCAAGGTTTTGTTCGACTAGCGGAGTACTACAATGAGCAGTTCTTC.

V is TRBV19 and J is TRBJ1-5; 9 bases fit TRBD1. With V trimmed by 5 bases and J by 1 base, 6 bases remained unmatched. Germline V gene sequence: CDR1 LNHDA, CDR2 SQIVND (reference sequence). This CDR3 region has 16 residues. The CDR3 DNA reads TGTGCCAGTAGTTCGGGGACAGGGATAAGCAATCAGCCCCAGCATTTT. This codes for CASSSGTGISNQPQHF.

The chain links TRBV18 to TRBJ2-2; D may be TRBD1 (5 bases). This CDR3 spans 14 amino acids. The V gene's germline CDR1 is KGHSH and CDR2 LQKENI. V lost 2 bases and J 3 bases, leaving 7 bases between the germline ends. CDR3 DNA: TGTGCCAGCTCACCAAAAGGGGACACCGGGGAGCTGTTTTTT. Translating gives CASSPKGDTGELFF.

J is TRBJ1-5 and V is TRBV18; weak D call: TRBD1 (5 bases). The CDR3 covers 14 residues. V was shortened by 2 bases and J by 8 bases, with 13 bases between the two germline ends. Germline V gene sequence: CDR1 KGHSH, CDR2 LQKENI. CDR3 sequence (DNA): TGTGCCAGCTCACCATCGGGGGGGGTGGAGCCCCAGCATTTT. This gives the protein CASSPSGGVEPQHF.

This chain uses TRBV4-3 with TRBJ2-1; 13 positions match TRBD2. With V trimmed by 2 bases and J by 6 bases, 16 bases remained unmatched. Germline loops: CDR1 LGHNA, CDR2 YSLEER. The CDR3 length is 20 residues. CDR3 DNA: TGCGCCAGCAGCCAACATGGGTTGGGACTAGCGGGAATGAGGGGCAATGAGCAGTTCTTC. Its translation is CASSQHGLGLAGMRGNEQFF.

The J gene is TRBJ2-5, the V gene TRBV5-4; D is unresolved. The CDR3 loop spans 14 amino acids. Germline-derived CDR1 and CDR2 are SGHNT and YYREEE (reference sequence). Between the trimmed V and J ends, which lost 2 bases and 2 bases, there was a span of 10 bases. The CDR3 loop reads CASSFRAGQETQYF. The CDR3 region has the DNA TGTGCCAGCAGCTTTCGGGCAGGACAAGAGACCCAGTACTTC.

This clone was observed a single time. The chain is built from TRBV18 and TRBJ2-3, with a tentative D call TRBD1 (6 bases). Germline V gene data show CDR1 as KGHSH and CDR2 as LQKENI. The V end lost 6 bases, the J end lost 9 bases, and 16 bases lay between the germline ends. CDR3 length: 13 amino acids. CDR3 residues: CASSPDSQGTQYF. The CDR3 coding sequence is TGTGCCAGCTCGCCAGACAGTCAGGGGACGCAGTATTTT.

This clone was seen only once. J is TRBJ1-1 and V is TRBV5-4, with D unclear. CDR1 and CDR2 from the germline V gene are SGHNT and YYREEE (reference sequence). The CDR3 has 14 amino acids. Trimming stripped 4 bases from V and 2 bases from J, with 12 bases between. The CDR3 protein is CASSPRTGNTEAFF. In nucleotides, the CDR3 is TGTGCCAGCAGCCCAAGGACTGGTAACACTGAAGCTTTCTTT. Complete variable domain (other parts from reference TRBV5-4 and TRBJ1-1): ETGVTQSPTHLIKTRGQQVTLRCSSQSGHNTVSWYQQALGQGPQFIFQYYREEENGRGNFPPRFSGLQFPNYSSELNVNALELDDSALYLCASSPRTGNTEAFFGQGTRLTVV.

V usage is TRBV19 and J usage is TRBJ2-7; the D is unclear. V was cut by 5 bases and J by 3 bases, with 23 bases left in between. The CDR3 contains 17 residues. Germline CDR1 is LNHDA and CDR2 is SQIVND (reference sequence). CDR3 bases: TGTGCCAGTAGTTCTACATCCTCGGCCCCCGCCTACTACGAGCAGTACTTC. It encodes CASSSTSSAPAYYEQYF.

This rearrangement joins TRBV24-1 to TRBJ2-1; D tentatively fits TRBD1 or TRBD2 (5 bases each). V lost 3 bases and J 9 bases, leaving 11 bases between the germline ends. The CDR3 has 13 residues. From germline, CDR1 is KGHDR and CDR2 SFDVKD. The CDR3: CATSDPGTVEQFF. The CDR3 bases are TGTGCCACCAGTGATCCCGGGACGGTTGAGCAGTTCTTC.

Here the CDR3 DNA reads TGTGCCAGCAGCAAAGGCGGGGGGCCCAACTCTCTCCCTTACGAGCAGTACTTC. Amino acids: CASSKGGGPNSLPYEQYF. V gene TRBV7-3 combines with J gene TRBJ2-7; 8 bases match TRBD2. The germline gives CDR1 SGHTA, CDR2 FQGTGA. This CDR3 contains 18 residues. V lost 5 bases to trimming and J lost 4 bases; unmatched junction nucleotides: 19.

The chain joins TRBV24-1 to TRBJ2-7, with a tentative D call TRBD1 (6 bases). Trimming cost V 4 bases and J 2 bases, with 8 bases left between them. Per the germline V gene, CDR1 is KGHDR and CDR2 is SFDVKD. The CDR3 runs 13 residues. The CDR3 coding sequence is TGTGCCACCAGTGAAGGACAGACCTACGAGCAGTACTTC. It translates to CATSEGQTYEQYF.

The chain links TRBV15 to TRBJ1-5; D is unresolved. This CDR3 spans 12 amino acids. V lost 1 base to trimming and J lost 5 bases, with 3 bases between them. Looked up from germline, CDR1 is LNHNV and CDR2 is YYDKDF (reference sequence). Here the CDR3 DNA reads TGTGCCACCAGCAGAGCTGATCAGCCCCAGCATTTT. Translated, it gives CATSRADQPQHF.

A single count supports this clone. The CDR3 DNA sequence: TGTGCCAGCAGCTTGGTACAGGGGGCGCCAAGCTATGGCTACACCTTC. Protein: CASSLVQGAPSYGYTF. This rearrangement joins TRBV5-4 to TRBJ1-2; 9 bases are shared with TRBD1. This CDR3 is 16 amino acids long. V trimming: 0 bases; J trimming: 4 bases; junction bases outside the gene matches: 7. Germline V gene data show CDR1 as SGHNT and CDR2 as YYREEE (reference sequence).

The chain uses TRBV7-2 and TRBJ2-4, with D perhaps matching TRBD1 (5 bases). The CDR3 runs 14 residues. CDR1 SGHTA and CDR2 FQGNSA come from the germline V gene. Between the trimmed V and J ends, which lost 2 bases and 0 bases, there was a span of 5 bases. CDR3 residues: CASSLQGAKNIQYF. The CDR3 DNA reads TGTGCCAGCAGCTTACAGGGAGCCAAAAACATTCAGTACTTC.